The clone carrying this TCR beta chain was found a few times. Germline V CDR1 and CDR2: MDHEN, SYDVKM. Trimming at V came to 4 bases and at J to 3 bases, leaving 2 bases not matched to a gene. The CDR3 extends over 13 amino acids. The data were produced by immunoSEQ multiplex PCR, yet TCRdb's version contains in-frame clones alone and is incomplete. The sample yields about 55,000 clones, 65% to 90% seen once. The data stem from a study of blood T cell repertoires in COVID-19. Study-wide background: T cells, B-cell-depleted T cells, or PBMCs supplied cDNA or gDNA.

The sample consisted of peripheral blood. This rearrangement joins TRBV28 to TRBJ2-7; 8 positions match TRBD1. This TCR came from a man aged 65 to 79 with acute or convalescent COVID-19. The CDR3 DNA reads TGTGCCAGCAGTTCCGGGACAGGCTACGAGCAGTACGTC. Its protein is CASSSGTGYEQYV.